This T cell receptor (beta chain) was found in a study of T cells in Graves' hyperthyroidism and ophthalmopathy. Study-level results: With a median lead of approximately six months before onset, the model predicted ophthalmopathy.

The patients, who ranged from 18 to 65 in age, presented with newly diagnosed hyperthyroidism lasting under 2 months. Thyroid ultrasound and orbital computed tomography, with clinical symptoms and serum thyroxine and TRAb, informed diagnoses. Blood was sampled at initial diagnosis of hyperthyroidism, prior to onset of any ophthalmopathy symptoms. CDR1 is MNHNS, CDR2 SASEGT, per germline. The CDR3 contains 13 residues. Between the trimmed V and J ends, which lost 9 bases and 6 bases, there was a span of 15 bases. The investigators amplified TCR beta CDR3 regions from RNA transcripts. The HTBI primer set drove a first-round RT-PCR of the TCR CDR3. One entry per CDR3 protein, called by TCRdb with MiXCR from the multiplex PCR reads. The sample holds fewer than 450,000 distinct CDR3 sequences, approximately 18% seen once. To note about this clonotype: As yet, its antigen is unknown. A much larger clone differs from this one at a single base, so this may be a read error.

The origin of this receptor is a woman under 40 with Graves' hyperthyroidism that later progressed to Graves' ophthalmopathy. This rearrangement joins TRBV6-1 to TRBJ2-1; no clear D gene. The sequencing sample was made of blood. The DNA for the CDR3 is TGTGCCAGTAATCCCATTGACTGCAATGAGCAGTTCTTC. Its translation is CASNPIDCNEQFF.